A selection of T cell receptor beta chains follows, all from one sample in a study of blood T cell repertoires in COVID-19. Sequencing used immunoSEQ multiplex PCR; TCRdb keeps in-frame clones, though not all of them. The data show around 51,000 clones, around 84% seen once. Sequences were obtained from peripheral blood. These receptor sequences come from a man older than 75 with active COVID-19. Both conserved end residues are part of each CDR3. A D gene is named only where the DNA matches it firmly. Clone size is stated in some rows and not others, as once, few, many or a class when expanded.

V gene: TRBV5-8
J gene: TRBJ2-3
D gene: TRBD2
clone size: .
CDR3 DNA: TGTGCCAGCAGTTCCAGCGGGAGAGATACGCAGTATTTT
CDR3 protein: CASSSSGRDTQYF

V gene: TRBV28
J gene: TRBJ1-5
D gene: .
clone size: .
CDR3 DNA: TGTGCCAGCAGTTTTGGACAGAACAATCAGCCCCAGCATTTT
CDR3 protein: CASSFGQNNQPQHF

V gene: TRBV2
J gene: TRBJ2-6
D gene: .
clone size: .
CDR3 DNA: TGTGCCAGCCACGGGTCTGGGGCCAACGTCCTGACTTTC
CDR3 protein: CASHGSGANVLTF

V gene: TRBV30
J gene: TRBJ1-2
D gene: .
clone size: .
CDR3 DNA: TGTGCCTGGGAACGGGGGGGAATCGTCTATGGCTACACCTTC
CDR3 protein: CAWERGGIVYGYTF

V gene: TRBV9
J gene: TRBJ1-2
D gene: .
clone size: .
CDR3 DNA: TGTGCCAGCAGCGGCCTCGCAGCTAACTATGGCTACACCTTC
CDR3 protein: CASSGLAANYGYTF

V gene: TRBV19
J gene: TRBJ1-6
D gene: TRBD1
clone size: .
CDR3 DNA: TGTGCCAGTAGTGCGACAGGGGATAATTCACCCCTCCACTTT
CDR3 protein: CASSATGDNSPLHF

V gene: TRBV28
J gene: TRBJ1-4
D gene: .
clone size: .
CDR3 DNA: TGTGCCAGCAGACTTGGGGGCTTAAGTTATGAAAAACTGTTTTTT
CDR3 protein: CASRLGGLSYEKLFF

V gene: TRBV2
J gene: TRBJ1-1
D gene: TRBD1
clone size: .
CDR3 DNA: TGTGCCAGCAGGCACAGGGGCCTCAACACTGAAGCTTTCTTT
CDR3 protein: CASRHRGLNTEAFF

V gene: TRBV15
J gene: TRBJ1-2
D gene: .
clone size: once
CDR3 DNA: TGTGCCACCAGCAGAGACCGGGGGAGCTATGGCTACACCTTC
CDR3 protein: CATSRDRGSYGYTF

V gene: TRBV28
J gene: TRBJ2-1
D gene: .
clone size: .
CDR3 DNA: TGTGCCAGCAGTATTCAGGGCTATGAGCAGTTCTTC
CDR3 protein: CASSIQGYEQFF

V gene: TRBV19
J gene: TRBJ2-7
D gene: TRBD1
clone size: .
CDR3 DNA: TGTGCCAGTAGAGTGGGACAGGGGGCCTACGAGCAGTACTTC
CDR3 protein: CASRVGQGAYEQYF

V gene: TRBV7-6
J gene: TRBJ2-1
D gene: .
clone size: .
CDR3 DNA: TGTGCCAGCAGCTTAGGGGGATTCCTGACAGGATCCATTGAGCAGTTCTTC
CDR3 protein: CASSLGGFLTGSIEQFF

V gene: TRBV6-5
J gene: TRBJ2-7
D gene: .
clone size: once
CDR3 DNA: TGTGCCAGCAAAGCAGGGGTTGAGTACGAGCAGTACTTC
CDR3 protein: CASKAGVEYEQYF

V gene: TRBV24-1
J gene: TRBJ2-7
D gene: TRBD2
clone size: .
CDR3 DNA: TGTGCCACCAGTGATTCCACCGACGAGCGGGAGGTTTACGAGCAGTACTTC
CDR3 protein: CATSDSTDEREVYEQYF

V gene: TRBV7-3
J gene: TRBJ2-7
D gene: .
clone size: .
CDR3 DNA: TGTGCCAGCAGCTCCCGGGCAGGGGCCGGCTACGAGCAGTACTTC
CDR3 protein: CASSSRAGAGYEQYF

V gene: TRBV5-1
J gene: TRBJ2-5
D gene: TRBD2
clone size: .
CDR3 DNA: TGCGCCAGCAGCGTTGGTAATAGCGGGAGGGAAGAGACCCAGTACTTC
CDR3 protein: CASSVGNSGREETQYF

V gene: TRBV2
J gene: TRBJ2-3
D gene: TRBD2
clone size: .
CDR3 DNA: TGTGCCAGCAGTGAAGAGCGGGGGGACACAGATACGCAGTATTTT
CDR3 protein: CASSEERGDTDTQYF